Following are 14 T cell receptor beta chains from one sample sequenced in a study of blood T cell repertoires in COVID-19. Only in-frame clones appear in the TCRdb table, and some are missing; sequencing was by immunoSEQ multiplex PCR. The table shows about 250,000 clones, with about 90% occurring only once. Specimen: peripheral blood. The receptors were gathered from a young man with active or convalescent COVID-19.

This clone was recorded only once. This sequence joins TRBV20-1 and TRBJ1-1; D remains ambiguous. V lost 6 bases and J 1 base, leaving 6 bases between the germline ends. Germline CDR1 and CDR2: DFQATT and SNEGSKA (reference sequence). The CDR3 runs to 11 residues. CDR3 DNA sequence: TGCAGTGCGAAGAGGAACACTGAAGCTTTCTTT. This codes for CSAKRNTEAFF.

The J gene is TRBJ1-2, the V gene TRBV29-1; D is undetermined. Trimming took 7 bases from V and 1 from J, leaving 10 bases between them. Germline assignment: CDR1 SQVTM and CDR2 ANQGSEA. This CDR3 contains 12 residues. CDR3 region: CSDSGSNYGYTF. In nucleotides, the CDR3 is TGCAGCGATTCAGGAAGTAACTATGGCTACACCTTC.

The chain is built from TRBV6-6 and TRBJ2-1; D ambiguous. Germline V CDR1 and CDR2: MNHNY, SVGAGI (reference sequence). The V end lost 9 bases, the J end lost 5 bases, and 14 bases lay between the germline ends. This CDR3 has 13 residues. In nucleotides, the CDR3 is TGTGCCAGTTTCCGTAACAAAGACAATGAGCAGTTCTTC. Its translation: CASFRNKDNEQFF.

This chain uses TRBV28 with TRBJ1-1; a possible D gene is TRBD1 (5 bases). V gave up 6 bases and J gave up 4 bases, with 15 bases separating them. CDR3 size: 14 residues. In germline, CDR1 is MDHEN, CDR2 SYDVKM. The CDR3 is CASSPPGSRTEAFF. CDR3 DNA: TGTGCCAGCAGCCCGCCAGGGTCTCGCACTGAAGCTTTCTTT.

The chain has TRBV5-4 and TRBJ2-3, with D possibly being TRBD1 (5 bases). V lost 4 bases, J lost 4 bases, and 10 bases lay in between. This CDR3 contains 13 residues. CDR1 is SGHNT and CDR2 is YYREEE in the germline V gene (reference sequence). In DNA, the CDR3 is TGTGCCAGCAGCACAAAACAGGCAGATACGCAGTATTTT. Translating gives CASSTKQADTQYF.

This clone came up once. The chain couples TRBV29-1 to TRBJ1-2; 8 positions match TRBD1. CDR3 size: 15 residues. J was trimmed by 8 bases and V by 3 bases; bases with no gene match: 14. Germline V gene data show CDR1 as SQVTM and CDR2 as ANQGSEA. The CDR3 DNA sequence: TGCAGCGTTGAGATCTCCGCAGGGGGCGTCGGCGGCTACACCTTC. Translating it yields CSVEISAGGVGGYTF.

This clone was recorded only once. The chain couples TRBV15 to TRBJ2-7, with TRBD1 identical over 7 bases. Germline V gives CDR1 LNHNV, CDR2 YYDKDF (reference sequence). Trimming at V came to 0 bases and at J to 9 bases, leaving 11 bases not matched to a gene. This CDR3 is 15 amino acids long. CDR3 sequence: CATSRDPGTAASQYF. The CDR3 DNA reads TGTGCCACCAGCAGAGATCCCGGGACAGCCGCTTCGCAGTACTTC. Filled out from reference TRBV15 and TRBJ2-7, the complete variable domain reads DAMVIQNPRYQVTQFGKPVTLSCSQTLNHNVMYWYQQKSSQAPKLLFHYYDKDFNNEADTPDNFQSRRPNTSFCFLDIRSPGLGDTAMYLCATSRDPGTAASQYFGPGTRLTVT.

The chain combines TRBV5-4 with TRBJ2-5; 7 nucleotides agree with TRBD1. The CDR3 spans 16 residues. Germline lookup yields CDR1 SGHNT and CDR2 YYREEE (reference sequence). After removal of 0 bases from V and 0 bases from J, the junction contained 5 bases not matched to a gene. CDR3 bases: TGTGCCAGCAGCTTGGGAGGACAGGTCAACCAAGAGACCCAGTACTTC. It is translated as CASSLGGQVNQETQYF.

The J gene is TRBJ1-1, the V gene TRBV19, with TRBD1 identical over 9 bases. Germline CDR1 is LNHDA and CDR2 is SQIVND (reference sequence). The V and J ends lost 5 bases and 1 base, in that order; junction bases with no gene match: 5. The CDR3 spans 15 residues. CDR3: CASSVLDRGNTEAFF. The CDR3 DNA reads TGTGCCAGTAGTGTCCTGGACAGGGGGAACACTGAAGCTTTCTTT.

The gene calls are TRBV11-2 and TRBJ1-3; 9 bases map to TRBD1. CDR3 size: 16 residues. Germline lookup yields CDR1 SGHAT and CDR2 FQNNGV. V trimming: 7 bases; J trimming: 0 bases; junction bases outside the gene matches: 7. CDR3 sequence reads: CASNGETGGSGNTIYF. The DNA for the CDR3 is TGTGCCAGCAATGGGGAGACAGGGGGCTCTGGAAACACCATATATTTT.

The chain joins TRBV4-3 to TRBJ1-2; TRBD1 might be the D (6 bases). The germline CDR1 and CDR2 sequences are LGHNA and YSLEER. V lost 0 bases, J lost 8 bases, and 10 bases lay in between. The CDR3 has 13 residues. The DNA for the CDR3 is TGCGCCAGCAGCCAAGATTTTGGACAGGGCTACACCTTC. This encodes CASSQDFGQGYTF.

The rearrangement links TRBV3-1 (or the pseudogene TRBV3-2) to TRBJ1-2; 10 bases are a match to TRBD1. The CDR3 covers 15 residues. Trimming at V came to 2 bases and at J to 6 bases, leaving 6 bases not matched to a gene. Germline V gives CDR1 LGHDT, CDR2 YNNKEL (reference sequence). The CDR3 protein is CASSQPGTGVDGYTF. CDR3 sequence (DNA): TGTGCCAGCAGCCAACCCGGGACAGGGGTCGATGGCTACACCTTC.

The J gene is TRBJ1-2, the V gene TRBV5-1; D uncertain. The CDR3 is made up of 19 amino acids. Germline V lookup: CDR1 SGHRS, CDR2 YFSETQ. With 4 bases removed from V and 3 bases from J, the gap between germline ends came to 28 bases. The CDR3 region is CASSEIPMTGASPDYGYTF. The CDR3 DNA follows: TGCGCCAGCAGCGAGATCCCCATGACGGGTGCCTCCCCGGACTATGGCTACACCTTC.

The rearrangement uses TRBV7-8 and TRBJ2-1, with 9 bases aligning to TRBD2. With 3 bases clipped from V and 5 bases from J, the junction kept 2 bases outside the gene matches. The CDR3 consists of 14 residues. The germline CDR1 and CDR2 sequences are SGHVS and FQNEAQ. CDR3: CASSLASGNNEQFF. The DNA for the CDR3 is TGTGCCAGCAGCTTGGCTAGCGGGAACAATGAGCAGTTCTTC.